A selection of T cell receptor beta chains follows, all from one sample in a study of shared clonotypes between healthy human individuals. Here immunoSEQ multiplex PCR was the method, and the copy in TCRdb shows in-frame clones only, minus some. This sample carries 2 million to 2.5 million clones, around 90% of them seen once, and the ten largest clones take around 0.38%. Sequencing was done on a sample of naive CD4+ T cells from PBMCs. These receptors were obtained from a man aged 18 to 29 in good health. Some clones in this sample may be carry-over from other donors' samples. Each CDR3 is given with its conserved first and last residue. Fields, in order: J gene, D gene, V gene, clone size, CDR3 protein, CDR3 DNA. D genes are given only for firm matches. Rows may omit the clone size; those that give it use once, few, many or a size class.

>TRBJ2-2|NA|TRBV29-1|once
CSASRTANTGELFF
TGCAGCGCCTCGAGGACAGCAAACACCGGGGAGCTGTTTTTT
>TRBJ2-3|NA|TRBV7-9|NA
CASSRTGTDTQYF
TGTGCCAGCAGCCGCACTGGCACAGATACGCAGTATTTT
>TRBJ2-3|NA|TRBV6-1|NA
CASSEAFSPGDTQYF
TGTGCCAGCAGTGAAGCGTTCAGCCCGGGGGATACGCAGTATTTT
>TRBJ2-7|NA|TRBV19|NA
CASSFSGVTYEQYF
TGTGCCAGTTCCTTCTCAGGGGTTACCTACGAGCAGTACTTC
>TRBJ1-5|TRBD1|TRBV5-4|NA
CASSPKPQGARGNQPQHF
TGTGCCAGCAGCCCGAAACCTCAGGGGGCGCGAGGCAATCAGCCCCAGCATTTT
>TRBJ2-5|TRBD2|TRBV30|NA
CAWRARTSEETQYF
TGTGCCTGGAGGGCAAGGACTAGCGAAGAGACCCAGTACTTC
>TRBJ1-4|NA|TRBV6-1|once
CASSEAPGLTNEKLFF
TGTGCCAGCAGTGAAGCGCCGGGTCTCACTAATGAAAAACTGTTTTTT
>TRBJ1-1|TRBD1|TRBV7-3|NA
CASSLTGPNTEAFF
TGTGCCAGCAGCTTGACAGGGCCGAACACTGAAGCTTTCTTT
>TRBJ2-1|NA|TRBV10-3|NA
CAISESPSSNEQFF
TGTGCCATCAGTGAGTCCCCTAGTAGCAATGAGCAGTTCTTC
>TRBJ1-1|TRBD1|TRBV30|NA
CAWSGQMNTEAFF
TGTGCCTGGTCGGGACAGATGAACACTGAAGCTTTCTTT
>TRBJ2-1|TRBD2|TRBV5-1|NA
CASSFGRANEQFF
TGCGCCAGCAGCTTCGGGAGGGCCAATGAGCAGTTCTTC
>TRBJ1-1|NA|TRBV19|NA
CASSIQRQYTEAFF
TGTGCCAGTAGTATCCAGAGACAGTACACTGAAGCTTTCTTT
>TRBJ2-3|NA|TRBV9|once
CASSPGSDTQYF
TGTGCCAGCAGCCCCGGGTCAGATACGCAGTATTTT
>TRBJ1-1|NA|TRBV28|NA
CASSRWQRNTEAFF
TGTGCCAGCAGCCGGTGGCAGAGGAACACTGAAGCTTTCTTT
>TRBJ2-7|NA|TRBV10-3|NA
CAITGEQSSYEQYF
TGTGCCATCACTGGGGAACAGAGCTCCTACGAGCAGTACTTC
>TRBJ1-3|NA|TRBV19|NA
CAILSGNTIYF
TGTGCCATCCTATCTGGAAACACCATATATTTT
>TRBJ2-5|NA|TRBV28|NA
CASSLRLAGETQYF
TGTGCCAGCAGTTTGCGCCTCGCCGGAGAGACCCAGTACTTC
>TRBJ2-7|TRBD1|TRBV10-2|NA
CASSEYSGQGYEQYF
TGCGCCAGCAGTGAGTATTCGGGACAGGGCTACGAGCAGTACTTC
>TRBJ2-7|TRBD2|TRBV28|NA
CASRLQGAAGGPGEQYF
TGTGCCAGCAGGCTCCAGGGAGCAGCGGGAGGGCCAGGCGAGCAGTACTTC
>TRBJ2-1|TRBD2|TRBV2|NA
CASSREVAGSGNEQFF
TGTGCCAGCAGCCGTGAGGTAGCGGGGTCCGGGAATGAGCAGTTCTTC
>TRBJ2-5|NA|TRBV28|NA
CATRTRQETQYF
TGTGCCACCAGGACAAGACAAGAGACCCAGTACTTC
>TRBJ2-5|NA|TRBV28|NA
CASSLLEGGETQYF
TGTGCCAGCAGTCTCCTCGAAGGGGGAGAGACCCAGTACTTC
>TRBJ2-2|TRBD2|TRBV9|NA
CASSGSGRPGAGELFF
TGTGCCAGCAGCGGTAGCGGGAGGCCAGGAGCCGGGGAGCTGTTTTTT
>TRBJ2-6|NA|TRBV29-1|once
CSVPGRGSSGANVLTF
TGCAGCGTGCCAGGCAGGGGATCCTCTGGGGCCAACGTCCTGACTTTC